This T cell receptor (beta chain) was found in a study of a mutant IDH1 vaccine in newly diagnosed glioma. Overall study context: All eight of the vaccinations patients received fell in weeks 1, 3, 5, 7, 11, 15, 19 and 23. Earlier therapy was either radiotherapy, temozolomide, or both, and most got both. Vaccine dosing followed radiotherapy by 4-6 weeks, or accompanied temozolomide cycles. Mean patient age was approximately 39 years; around 62% were male and approximately 38% female.

Stated time point: week 11, during vaccination. One vaccine dose held 300 ug of mutant IDH1 20-mer peptide and came with topical imiquimod. TCRdb keeps only in-frame clones here, not all; method: immunoSEQ multiplex PCR. The table has some 54,000 clones, about 91% seen once. In regard to this clone: Its matching antigen is unknown.

The CDR3 covers 14 residues. CDR1 and CDR2 from the germline V gene are MDHEN and SYDVKM. With V trimmed by 2 bases and J by 2 bases, 2 bases remained unmatched. Sequenced material: PBMCs, taken from a glioma patient whose treatment included an IDH1 peptide vaccine. This TCR was sampled from a man aged 45-60 years with glioma. The chain uses TRBV28 and TRBJ2-7, with 8 bases fitting TRBD2. The CDR3 loop is CASSLAGGTYEQYF. The CDR3 DNA reads as TGTGCCAGCAGTTTAGCGGGGGGCACCTACGAGCAGTACTTC.